This T cell receptor (beta chain) stems from a study of OX40 agonist ivuxolimab in advanced cancers. Notes on the study in general: Antigens targeted by the expanded peripheral T cells were not determined.

Produced via immunoSEQ multiplex PCR; TCRdb's table is partial and in-frame only. The data show about 62,000 clones, roughly 82% seen once. Points on this clone: No antigen is known for it.

The CDR3 contains 12 residues. The V end was cut by 4 bases, the J end by 7 bases, with 11 bases between. The germline gives CDR1 SGHRS, CDR2 YFSETQ. The V gene is TRBV5-1, the J gene TRBJ1-1; D is unclear. This sequence originates from an adult with an advanced solid tumor such as melanoma, head and neck, liver or kidney cancer. Sequencing used CD4+ or CD8+ T cells sorted from blood, obtained in a trial of the OX40 agonist ivuxolimab. CDR3 nucleotides: TGCGCCAGCAGCCCGGGGTCAGGTGAAGCTTTCTTT. Residues: CASSPGSGEAFF. Complete variable domain (other parts from reference TRBV5-1 and TRBJ1-1): KAGVTQTPRYLIKTRGQQVTLSCSPISGHRSVSWYQQTPGQGLQFLFEYFSETQRNKGNFPGRFSGRQFSNSRSEMNVSTLELGDSALYLCASSPGSGEAFFGQGTRLTVV.